This T cell receptor beta chain emerged from a study of shared clonotypes between healthy human individuals. Regarding this clone: Its antigen is not known. Additional DNA sequences in this sample encode the identical CDR3.

Study-wide results and caveats: Measured sharing among donors was expected to vary with sequencing depth.

About 200 ng DNA, around 30,000 T cell genomes, went into each sorted-subset replicate PCR. Libraries were prepared by immunoSEQ multiplex PCR; TCRdb keeps only in-frame clonotypes and omits some of them. Of about 590,000 clones listed, just under 97% are singletons. In the naive CD8 group, cells lacked CD45RO and were positively selected for CCR7, so terminally differentiated effector memory CD45RA+ cells were left out. The CDR3 sequence is 14 residues long. The germline gives CDR1 SGHRS, CDR2 YFSETQ. V was clipped by 0 bases and J by 3 bases, with 9 bases between them. The origin of this receptor is a young woman in good health. The material sequenced was naive CD8+ T cells sorted from blood. The chain is built from TRBV5-1 and TRBJ1-2; D may be TRBD1 (6 bases). The CDR3, as DNA: TGCGCCAGCAGCTTGGTGGGGGGCGACTATGGCTACACCTTC. Amino acids: CASSLVGGDYGYTF.